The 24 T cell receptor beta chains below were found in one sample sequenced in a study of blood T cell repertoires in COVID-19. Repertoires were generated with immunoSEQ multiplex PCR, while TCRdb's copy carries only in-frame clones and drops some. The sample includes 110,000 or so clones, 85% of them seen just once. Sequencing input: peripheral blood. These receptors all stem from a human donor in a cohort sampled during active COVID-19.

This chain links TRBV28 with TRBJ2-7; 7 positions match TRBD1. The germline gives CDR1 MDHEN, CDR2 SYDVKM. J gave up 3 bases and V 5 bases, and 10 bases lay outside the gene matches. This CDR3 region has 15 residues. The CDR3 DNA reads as TGTGCCAGCAGTCCGCCGGGACAGCTAGTCTACGAGCAGTACTTC. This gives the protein CASSPPGQLVYEQYF.

For the CDR3, the DNA is TGTGCCATCAGGACCCGACAGGATAACTATGGCTACACCTTC. Protein: CAIRTRQDNYGYTF. The chain has TRBV10-3 and TRBJ1-2, with a possible D match to TRBD1 (6 bases). Germline loops: CDR1 ENHRY, CDR2 SYGVKD. This CDR3 has 14 amino acids. The V gene lost 6 bases and the J gene lost 1 base, with 12 bases spanning the gap.

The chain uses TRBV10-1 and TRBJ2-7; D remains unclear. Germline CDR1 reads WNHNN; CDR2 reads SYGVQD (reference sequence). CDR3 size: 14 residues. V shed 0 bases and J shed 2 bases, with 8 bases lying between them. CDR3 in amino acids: CASSESGDTYEQYF. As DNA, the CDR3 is TGCGCCAGCAGTGAGTCAGGAGATACCTACGAGCAGTACTTC.

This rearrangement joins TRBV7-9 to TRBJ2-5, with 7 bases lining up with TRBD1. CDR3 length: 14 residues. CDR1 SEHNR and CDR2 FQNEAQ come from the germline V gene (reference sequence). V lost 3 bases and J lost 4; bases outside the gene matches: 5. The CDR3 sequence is CASSFEGAGETQYF. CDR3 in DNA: TGTGCCAGCAGCTTCGAGGGGGCCGGAGAGACCCAGTACTTC.

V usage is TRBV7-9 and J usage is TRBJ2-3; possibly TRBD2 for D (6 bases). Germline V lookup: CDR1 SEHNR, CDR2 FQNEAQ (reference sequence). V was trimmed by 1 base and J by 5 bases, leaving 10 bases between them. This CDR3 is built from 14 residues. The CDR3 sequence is CASSLVTGGDTQYF. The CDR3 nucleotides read TGTGCCAGCAGCTTAGTCACCGGGGGAGATACGCAGTATTTT.

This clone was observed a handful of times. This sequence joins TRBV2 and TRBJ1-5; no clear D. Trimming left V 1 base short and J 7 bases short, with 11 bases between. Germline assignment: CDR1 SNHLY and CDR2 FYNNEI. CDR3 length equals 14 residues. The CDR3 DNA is TGTGCCAGCAGTGAAGAGCCCTCTAGGCAGCCCCAGCATTTT. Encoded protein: CASSEEPSRQPQHF.

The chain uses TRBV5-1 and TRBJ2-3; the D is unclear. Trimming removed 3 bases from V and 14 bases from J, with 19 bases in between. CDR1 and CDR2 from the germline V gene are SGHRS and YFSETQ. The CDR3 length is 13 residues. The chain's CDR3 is CASSWALDNPWYF. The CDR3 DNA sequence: TGCGCCAGCAGCTGGGCTTTGGATAATCCGTGGTATTTT.

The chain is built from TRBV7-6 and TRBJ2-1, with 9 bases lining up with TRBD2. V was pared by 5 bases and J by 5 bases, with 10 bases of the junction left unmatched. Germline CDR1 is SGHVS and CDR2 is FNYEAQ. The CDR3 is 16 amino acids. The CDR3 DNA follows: TGTGCCAGCAGCGAACGCCTAGCGGGGATTCACAATGAGCAGTTCTTC. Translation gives CASSERLAGIHNEQFF.

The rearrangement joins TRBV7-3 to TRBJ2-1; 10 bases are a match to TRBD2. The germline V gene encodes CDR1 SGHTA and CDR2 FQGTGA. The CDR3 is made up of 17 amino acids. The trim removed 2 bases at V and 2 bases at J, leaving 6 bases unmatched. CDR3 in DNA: TGTGCCAGCAGCTTAGGGTTAGCGGGGGGCCCCTACAATGAGCAGTTCTTC. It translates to CASSLGLAGGPYNEQFF.

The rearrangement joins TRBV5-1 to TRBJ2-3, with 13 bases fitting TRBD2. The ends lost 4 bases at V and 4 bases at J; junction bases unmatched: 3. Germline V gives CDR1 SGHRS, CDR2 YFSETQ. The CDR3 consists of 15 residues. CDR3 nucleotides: TGCGCCAGCAGCGCCGGGACTAGCGGGGCAGATACGCAGTATTTT. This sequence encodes CASSAGTSGADTQYF.

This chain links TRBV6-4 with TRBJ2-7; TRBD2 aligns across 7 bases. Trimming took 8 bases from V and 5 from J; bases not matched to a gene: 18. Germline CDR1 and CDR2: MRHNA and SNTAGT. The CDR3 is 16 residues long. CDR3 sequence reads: CASDRKAMTSTHEQYF. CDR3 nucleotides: TGTGCCAGCGACAGAAAGGCCATGACTAGCACCCACGAGCAGTACTTC.

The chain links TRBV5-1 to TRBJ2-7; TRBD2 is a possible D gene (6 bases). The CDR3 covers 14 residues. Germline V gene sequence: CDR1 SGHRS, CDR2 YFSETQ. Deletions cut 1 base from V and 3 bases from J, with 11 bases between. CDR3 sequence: CASSLYRDFYEQYF. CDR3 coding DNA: TGCGCCAGCAGCTTGTATAGGGACTTCTACGAGCAGTACTTC.

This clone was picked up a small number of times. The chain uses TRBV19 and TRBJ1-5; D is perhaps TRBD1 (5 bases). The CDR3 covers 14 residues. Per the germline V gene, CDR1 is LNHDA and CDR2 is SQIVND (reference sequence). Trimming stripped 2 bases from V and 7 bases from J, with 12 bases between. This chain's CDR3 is CASSIKDIFQPQHF. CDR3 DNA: TGTGCCAGTAGTATAAAGGACATCTTCCAGCCCCAGCATTTT.

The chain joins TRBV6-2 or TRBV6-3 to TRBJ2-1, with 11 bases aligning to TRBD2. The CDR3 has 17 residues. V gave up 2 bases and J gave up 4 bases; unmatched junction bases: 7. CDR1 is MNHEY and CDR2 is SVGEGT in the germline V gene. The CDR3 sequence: CASSYTKIAGGYNEQFF. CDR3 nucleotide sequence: TGTGCCAGCAGTTACACCAAAATAGCGGGGGGGTACAATGAGCAGTTCTTC.

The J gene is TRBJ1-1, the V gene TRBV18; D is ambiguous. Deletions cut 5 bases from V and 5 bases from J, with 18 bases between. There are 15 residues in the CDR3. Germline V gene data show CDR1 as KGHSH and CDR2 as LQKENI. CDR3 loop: CASSLAGGEGTEAFF. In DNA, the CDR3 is TGTGCCAGCTCATTGGCCGGTGGAGAGGGAACTGAAGCTTTCTTT.

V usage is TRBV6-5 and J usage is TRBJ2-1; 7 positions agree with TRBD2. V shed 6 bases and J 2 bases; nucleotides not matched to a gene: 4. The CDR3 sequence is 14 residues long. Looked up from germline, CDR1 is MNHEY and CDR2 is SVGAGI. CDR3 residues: CASRSSGAYNEQFF. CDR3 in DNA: TGTGCCAGCAGATCTAGCGGAGCCTACAATGAGCAGTTCTTC.

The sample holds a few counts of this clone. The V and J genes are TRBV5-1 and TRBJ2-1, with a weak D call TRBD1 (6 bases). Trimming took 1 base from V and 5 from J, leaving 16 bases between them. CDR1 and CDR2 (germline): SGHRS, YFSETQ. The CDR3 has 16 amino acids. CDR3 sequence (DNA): TGCGCCAGCAGCTTGCGTGGCCAGGGGTCAAACAATGAGCAGTTCTTC. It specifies CASSLRGQGSNNEQFF.

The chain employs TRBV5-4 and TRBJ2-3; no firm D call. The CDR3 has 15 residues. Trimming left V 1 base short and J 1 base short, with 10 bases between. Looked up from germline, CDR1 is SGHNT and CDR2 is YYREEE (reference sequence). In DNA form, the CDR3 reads TGTGCCAGCAGCTTGAATACTGAGGGCACAGATACGCAGTATTTT. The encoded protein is CASSLNTEGTDTQYF.

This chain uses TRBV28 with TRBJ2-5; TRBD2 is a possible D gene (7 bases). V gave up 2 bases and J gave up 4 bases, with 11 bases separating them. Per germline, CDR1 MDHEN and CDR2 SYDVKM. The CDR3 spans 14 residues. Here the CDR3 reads CASSLAGARETQYF. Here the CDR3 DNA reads TGTGCCAGCAGTTTAGCGGGGGCACGAGAGACCCAGTACTTC.

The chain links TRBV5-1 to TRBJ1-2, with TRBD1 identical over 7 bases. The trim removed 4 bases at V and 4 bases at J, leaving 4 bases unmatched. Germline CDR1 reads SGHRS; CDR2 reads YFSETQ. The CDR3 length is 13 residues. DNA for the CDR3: TGCGCCAGCAGCACGGACAGGACCTATGGCTACACCTTC. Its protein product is CASSTDRTYGYTF. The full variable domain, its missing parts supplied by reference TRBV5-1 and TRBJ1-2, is KAGVTQTPRYLIKTRGQQVTLSCSPISGHRSVSWYQQTPGQGLQFLFEYFSETQRNKGNFPGRFSGRQFSNSRSEMNVSTLELGDSALYLCASSTDRTYGYTFGSGTRLTVV.

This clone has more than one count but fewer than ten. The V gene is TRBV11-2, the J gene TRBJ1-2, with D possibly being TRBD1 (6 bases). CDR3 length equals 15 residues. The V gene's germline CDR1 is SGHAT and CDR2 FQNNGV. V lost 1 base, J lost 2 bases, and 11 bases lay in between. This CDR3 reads CASSLGRGGNYGYTF. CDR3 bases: TGTGCCAGCAGCTTAGGCAGGGGCGGCAACTATGGCTACACCTTC.

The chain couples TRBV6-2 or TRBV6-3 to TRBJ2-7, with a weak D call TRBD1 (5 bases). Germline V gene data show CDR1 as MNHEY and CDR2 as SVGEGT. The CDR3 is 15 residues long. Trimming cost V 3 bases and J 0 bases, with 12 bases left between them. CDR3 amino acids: CASSYGADSSYEQYF. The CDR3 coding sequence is TGTGCCAGCAGTTATGGGGCCGATAGCTCCTACGAGCAGTACTTC.

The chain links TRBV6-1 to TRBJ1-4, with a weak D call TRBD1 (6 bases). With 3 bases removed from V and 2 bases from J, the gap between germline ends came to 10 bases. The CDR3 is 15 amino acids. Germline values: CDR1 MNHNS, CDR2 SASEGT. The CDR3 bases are TGTGCCAGCAGTGACCTAGGACAGACTAATGAAAAACTGTTTTTT. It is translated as CASSDLGQTNEKLFF.

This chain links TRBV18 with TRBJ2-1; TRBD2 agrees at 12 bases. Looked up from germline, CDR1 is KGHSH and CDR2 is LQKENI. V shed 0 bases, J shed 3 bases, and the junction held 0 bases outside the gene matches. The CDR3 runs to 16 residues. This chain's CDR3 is CASSPPTSGGYNEQFF. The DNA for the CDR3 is TGTGCCAGCTCACCACCGACTAGCGGGGGCTACAATGAGCAGTTCTTC.